These 32 T cell receptor beta chains came from one sample sequenced in a study of shared clonotypes between healthy human individuals. Clones were read by immunoSEQ multiplex PCR, and TCRdb kept only the in-frame ones, dropping some. The table lists about 2.3 million clones, approximately 93% of them singletons. The specimen sequenced was naive CD4+ T cells from PBMCs. Subset meaning: CD45RA+ positively selected. Receptors originate from a young man in good health. Some clones in this sample may be carry-over from other donors' samples.

J is TRBJ2-7 and V is TRBV11-3; 11 bases line up with TRBD2. In germline, CDR1 is SGHNT, CDR2 YENEEA. J lost 3 bases, V lost 4 bases, and 8 bases had no gene match. This CDR3 has 16 residues. CDR3 residues: CASSWGVGTSGYEQYF. The CDR3 DNA reads as TGTGCCAGCAGCTGGGGGGTGGGGACTAGCGGCTACGAGCAGTACTTC.

The chain carries TRBV30 and TRBJ1-2; tentative D call: TRBD1 (5 bases). With 4 bases removed from V and 8 bases from J, the gap between germline ends came to 20 bases. Germline loops: CDR1 GTSNPN, CDR2 SVGIG (reference sequence). The length of the CDR3 is 14 residues. CDR3 DNA sequence: TGTGCCTGGACTCGGACAATTTCTGGGTCAGGCTACACCTTC. This encodes CAWTRTISGSGYTF.

The chain couples TRBV29-1 to TRBJ2-3; D gene uncertain. CDR1 is SQVTM and CDR2 is ANQGSEA in the germline V gene. The CDR3 is made up of 13 amino acids. Trimming removed 3 bases from V and 0 bases from J, with 7 bases in between. This chain's CDR3 is CSVDLASTDTQYF. The CDR3 DNA is TGCAGCGTTGATCTTGCGAGCACAGATACGCAGTATTTT.

V usage is TRBV13 and J usage is TRBJ2-5; 7 nucleotides agree with TRBD1. Per the germline V gene, CDR1 is PRHDT and CDR2 is FYEKMQ (reference sequence). V lost 5 bases to trimming and J lost 1 base; unmatched junction nucleotides: 10. The CDR3 runs to 16 residues. CDR3 in amino acids: CASSRTSGTAQETQYF. CDR3 sequence (DNA): TGTGCCAGCAGCCGAACGTCCGGGACAGCCCAAGAGACCCAGTACTTC.

This clone was observed once. This chain connects TRBV9 to TRBJ2-5, with D unresolved. The CDR3 is made up of 14 amino acids. Germline CDR1 is SGDLS and CDR2 is YYNGEE. V lost 0 bases and J lost 5, with 11 bases in between. CDR3 coding DNA: TGTGCCAGCAGCGTAGATTCCCGATGGGAGACCCAGTACTTC. The encoded protein is CASSVDSRWETQYF.

The J gene is TRBJ2-3, the V gene TRBV6-5; D possibly corresponds to TRBD1 (6 bases). Trimming cost V 8 bases and J 5 bases, with 14 bases left between them. This CDR3 has 13 amino acids. Germline V gene lookup returns CDR1 MNHEY and CDR2 SVGAGI. The CDR3 sequence is CASALGARDTQYF. The CDR3 DNA reads as TGTGCCAGCGCCCTGGGGGCTAGAGATACGCAGTATTTT.

The chain carries TRBV2 and TRBJ2-7, with D perhaps TRBD2 (6 bases). The CDR3 spans 15 residues. The ends were cut back, 6 bases at V and 2 bases at J, with 17 bases in the middle. Germline CDR1 and CDR2: SNHLY and FYNNEI. As DNA, the CDR3 is TGTGCCAGCAGGGGCCGGGACTTGACGCCCTACGAGCAGTACTTC. This encodes CASRGRDLTPYEQYF.

About this clone itself: Other DNA sequences within the sample encode an identical CDR3. CDR3 protein: CASSLGTGTTDTQYF. The CDR3 DNA reads TGCGCCAGCAGCTTGGGGACAGGGACCACAGATACGCAGTATTTT. The chain carries TRBV5-1 and TRBJ2-3; 8 bases agree with TRBD1. The junction had 2 bases not matched to a gene; V was cut back by 0 bases and J by 2 bases. CDR3 size: 15 residues. Germline V gene data show CDR1 as SGHRS and CDR2 as YFSETQ.

V gene TRBV28 combines with J gene TRBJ2-7, with 12 bases that match TRBD2. Germline CDR1 and CDR2: MDHEN and SYDVKM. This CDR3 spans 18 amino acids. Trimming cost V 6 bases and J 5 bases; bases outside gene matches: 17. The CDR3 spells CASSRYLLAGGTPHEQYF. CDR3 nucleotides: TGTGCCAGCAGCCGATACTTACTAGCGGGGGGAACCCCGCACGAGCAGTACTTC.

This clone was observed a few times. The J gene is TRBJ2-7, the V gene TRBV11-1; D call uncertain. Germline values: CDR1 SGHAT, CDR2 FQDESV (reference sequence). Trimming removed 0 bases at V and 5 bases at J, with 2 bases between. The length of the CDR3 is 11 residues. The DNA of the CDR3 is TGTGCCAGCAGCTTAGCGGACGAGCAGTACTTC. Translated, it gives CASSLADEQYF.

J is TRBJ1-2 and V is TRBV28; 7 nucleotides agree with TRBD1. J lost 3 bases, V lost 8 bases, and 6 bases had no gene match. The CDR3 is made up of 13 amino acids. CDR1 is MDHEN and CDR2 is SYDVKM in the germline V gene. CDR3 DNA sequence: TGTGCCAGCCTAATTGACAGGGACTATGGCTACACCTTC. Its protein product is CASLIDRDYGYTF.

This clone has just one count. The chain employs TRBV7-9 and TRBJ2-7; 9 bases fit TRBD2. With 3 bases clipped from V and 3 bases from J, the junction kept 18 bases outside the gene matches. Per the germline V gene, CDR1 is SEHNR and CDR2 is FQNEAQ (reference sequence). The CDR3 totals 19 residues. The CDR3 sequence is CASSLVGTSSLKLIYEQYF. DNA of the CDR3: TGTGCCAGCAGCTTGGTCGGGACTAGCAGTCTCAAACTTATCTACGAGCAGTACTTC. Together with reference TRBV7-9 and TRBJ2-7, the CDR3 gives the full variable domain: DTGVSQNPRHKITKRGQNVTFRCDPISEHNRLYWYRQTLGQGPEFLTYFQNEAQLEKSRLLSDRFSAERPKGSFSTLEIQRTEQGDSAMYLCASSLVGTSSLKLIYEQYFGPGTRLTVT.

The rearrangement links TRBV14 to TRBJ1-2; the D gene is possibly TRBD1 (5 bases). Trimming cost V 0 bases and J 8 bases, with 16 bases left between them. The CDR3 has 15 residues. Germline V CDR1 and CDR2: SGHDN, FVKESK. The CDR3 region is CASSQDLEWGRGYTF. DNA for the CDR3: TGTGCCAGCAGCCAAGATCTCGAATGGGGACGGGGCTACACCTTC.

To note about this clone: Other DNA sequences in the sample encode the same CDR3. This CDR3 reads CASSSRDSTNEKLFF. The CDR3 bases are TGTGCCAGCAGTTCCCGGGACTCAACTAATGAAAAACTGTTTTTT. V gene TRBV6-5 combines with J gene TRBJ1-4; TRBD1 is a possible D gene (5 bases). The CDR3 has 15 amino acids. Trimming left V 4 bases short and J 0 bases short, with 9 bases between. The V gene's germline CDR1 is MNHEY and CDR2 SVGAGI.

This chain connects TRBV28 to TRBJ2-2; TRBD2 matches at 7 bases. This CDR3 region has 15 residues. CDR1 and CDR2 from the germline V gene are MDHEN and SYDVKM. The ends lost 2 bases at V and 4 bases at J; junction bases unmatched: 4. DNA for the CDR3: TGTGCCAGCAGTTTAGCAGCGGGGTTCACCGGGGAGCTGTTTTTT. It encodes CASSLAAGFTGELFF.

The chain recombines TRBV9 with TRBJ1-1, with 7 positions matching TRBD1. The junction had 12 bases not matched to a gene; V was cut back by 4 bases and J by 12 bases. This CDR3 is built from 13 residues. CDR1 and CDR2 (germline): SGDLS, YYNGEE. The CDR3 coding sequence is TGTGCCAGCAGCACCCAGTCCGGGACAGTAACTTTCTTT. Translating gives CASSTQSGTVTFF.

In its sample, this clone was seen a few times. The same CDR3 can be traced to other DNA sequences in this sample. V is TRBV28 and J is TRBJ1-1, with no clear D. This CDR3 is 11 amino acids long. Germline loops: CDR1 MDHEN, CDR2 SYDVKM. Trimming took 6 bases from V and 4 from J, leaving 6 bases between them. CDR3: CASSLSTEAFF. For the CDR3, the DNA is TGTGCCAGCAGCCTGAGCACTGAAGCTTTCTTT.

This clone was seen once. The chain combines TRBV11-3 with TRBJ2-1; D remains unclear. This CDR3 comprises 16 residues. The V end was cut by 2 bases, the J end by 5 bases, with 16 bases between. Per the germline V gene, CDR1 is SGHNT and CDR2 is YENEEA. CDR3 in amino acids: CASSLFPVPVDNEQFF. The CDR3 nucleotides read TGTGCCAGCAGCTTATTCCCAGTTCCAGTAGACAATGAGCAGTTCTTC.

This chain joins TRBV28 and TRBJ2-3, with D hard to call. From germline, CDR1 is MDHEN and CDR2 SYDVKM. V was trimmed by 5 bases and J by 7 bases, leaving 16 bases between them. This CDR3 is built from 14 residues. CDR3 in amino acids: CASSPSRIINTQYF. The CDR3 DNA reads TGTGCCAGCAGTCCCTCCCGGATAATTAATACGCAGTATTTT.

This clone has just one count. V and J are TRBV18 and TRBJ2-7, with a weak D call TRBD2 (6 bases). The CDR3 runs to 14 residues. Germline V gene lookup returns CDR1 KGHSH and CDR2 LQKENI. Trimming took 1 base from V and 4 from J, leaving 11 bases between them. Here the CDR3 reads CASSPLAAEYEQYF. DNA for the CDR3: TGTGCCAGCTCACCACTAGCGGCGGAGTACGAGCAGTACTTC.

V usage is TRBV5-8 and J usage is TRBJ2-5; a weak D match, TRBD2 (6 bases). This CDR3 spans 11 amino acids. Germline V gene sequence: CDR1 SGHTS, CDR2 YDEGEE. Trimming took 5 bases from V and 9 from J, leaving 11 bases between them. Here the CDR3 DNA reads TGTGCCAGCAGGTTAGGGGAGGCCCAGTACTTC. The encoded protein is CASRLGEAQYF.

The gene calls are TRBV7-9 and TRBJ2-1; the D gene is possibly TRBD2 (6 bases). Germline loops: CDR1 SEHNR, CDR2 FQNEAQ (reference sequence). Trimming left V 1 base short and J 6 bases short, with 13 bases between. The CDR3 is made up of 15 amino acids. CDR3: CASSLGASESNEQFF. The CDR3 DNA follows: TGTGCCAGCAGCTTAGGGGCTAGCGAGAGCAATGAGCAGTTCTTC.

The chain uses TRBV18 and TRBJ2-7; 11 bases align to TRBD2. Germline CDR1 reads KGHSH; CDR2 reads LQKENI. The CDR3 covers 19 residues. J gave up 0 bases and V 0 bases, and 10 bases lay outside the gene matches. The CDR3 DNA follows: TGTGCCAGCTCACCACCCGGGCTAGCGGGAGGTCTCCGCTCCTACGAGCAGTACTTC. Translation gives CASSPPGLAGGLRSYEQYF.

A single count supports this clone. The rearrangement links TRBV6-6 to TRBJ2-5, with 7 nucleotides matching TRBD2. Germline V gives CDR1 MNHNY, CDR2 SVGAGI (reference sequence). The J segment lost 4 bases and the V segment lost 2 bases, leaving 10 bases of the junction unmatched. This CDR3 contains 16 residues. The CDR3 sequence is CASSYPPGGSGETQYF. In DNA, the CDR3 is TGTGCCAGCAGTTACCCGCCGGGCGGGAGTGGAGAGACCCAGTACTTC.

V usage is TRBV27 and J usage is TRBJ2-7; the match to TRBD2 covers 11 bases. The CDR3 length is 15 residues. V shed 8 bases and J 2 bases; nucleotides not matched to a gene: 8. Per the germline V gene, CDR1 is MNHEY and CDR2 is SMNVEV (reference sequence). CDR3 amino acids: CASGKTSGIAYEQYF. The CDR3 DNA reads as TGTGCCAGCGGTAAGACTAGCGGGATCGCCTACGAGCAGTACTTC.

The V and J genes are TRBV28 and TRBJ2-7; no clear D gene. The V end was cut by 7 bases, the J end by 1 base, with 14 bases between. This CDR3 has 14 residues. Looked up from germline, CDR1 is MDHEN and CDR2 is SYDVKM. The CDR3 is CASNRGERSYEQYF. CDR3 coding DNA: TGTGCCAGCAACCGTGGGGAAAGGTCCTACGAGCAGTACTTC.

This clone is a singleton in its sample. The chain couples TRBV6-6 to TRBJ2-7, with 9 bases identical to TRBD1. Germline V gene sequence: CDR1 MNHNY, CDR2 SVGAGI (reference sequence). There are 14 residues in the CDR3. V was clipped by 6 bases and J by 6 bases; unmatched bases: 9. The CDR3 sequence is CASRPGQGVSEQYF. As DNA, the CDR3 is TGTGCCAGCAGACCGGGACAGGGAGTTTCCGAGCAGTACTTC.

This clone was seen more than once but under ten times. The V call is TRBV28, the J call TRBJ1-1, with D maybe TRBD1 (6 bases). Between the trimmed V and J ends, which lost 7 bases and 5 bases, there was a span of 17 bases. The length of the CDR3 is 14 residues. Per germline, CDR1 MDHEN and CDR2 SYDVKM. The CDR3 DNA reads TGTGCCAGCACCCGGTGGGGGCGAGGGACTGAAGCTTTCTTT. It is translated as CASTRWGRGTEAFF.

The CDR3 DNA reads TGTGCAAGTCGCTGGACTAGCGGGAGGGGTCACGAGCAGTACTTC. It is translated as CASRWTSGRGHEQYF. The rearrangement uses TRBV12-2 and TRBJ2-7; TRBD2, the D gene given by the table, was not confirmed from the DNA. TRBV12-2 is labeled a pseudogene. The CDR3 contains 15 residues.

This chain joins TRBV4-1 and TRBJ2-3; 8 bases fit TRBD2. The germline CDR1 and CDR2 sequences are MGHRA and YSYEKL. Trimming at V came to 1 base and at J to 6 bases, leaving 6 bases not matched to a gene. The length of the CDR3 is 15 residues. CDR3 residues: CASSQVGLVADTQYF. In nucleotides, the CDR3 is TGCGCCAGCAGCCAAGTGGGACTAGTTGCTGATACGCAGTATTTT.

The rearrangement links TRBV7-3 to TRBJ2-2; 8 nucleotides agree with TRBD2. CDR1 is SGHTA, CDR2 FQGTGA, per germline. The CDR3 has 14 amino acids. Germline trimming cut 6 bases from V and 2 bases from J; bases unmatched to any gene: 2. The CDR3, as DNA: TGTGCCAGCAGACTAGCGGATAACACCGGGGAGCTGTTTTTT. Translated, it gives CASRLADNTGELFF.

V gene TRBV7-3 combines with J gene TRBJ2-2, with 7 bases that match TRBD1. V dropped 2 bases and J dropped 1; count of bases not matched to a gene: 4. The V gene's germline CDR1 is SGHTA and CDR2 FQGTGA. The length of the CDR3 is 16 residues. The CDR3, as DNA: TGTGCCAGCAGCTTACAGGGGACAGTGAACACCGGGGAGCTGTTTTTT. This codes for CASSLQGTVNTGELFF.